This T cell receptor beta chain was recorded in a study of blood T cells in healthy people across ages. Using a J-beta primer mix together with a sample-barcoded 5' primer, a second PCR was run for about 6 to 12 cycles. A single record per CDR3 protein comes from TCRdb applying MiXCR to the 5' RACE reads. The sample consists of 1.5 million or so distinct CDR3 sequences, 40% to 45% of them appearing once. The CDR3 runs to 13 residues. J lost 11 bases, V lost 5 bases, and 11 bases had no gene match. Germline CDR1 is SGHTA and CDR2 is FQGNSA. The chain is built from TRBV7-2 and TRBJ2-5; the match to TRBD1 covers 7 bases. The specimen was blood. The TCR was taken from a woman under 30 in good health. The CDR3 sequence is CASSPKGANEQYF. The CDR3 DNA follows: TGTGCCAGCAGCCCTAAGGGGGCGAATGAGCAGTACTTC.